These T cell receptor beta chains were read from a single sample in a study of T cells after yellow fever vaccination. TCRdb reprocessed the 5' RACE reads via MiXCR and lists one record per CDR3 protein. The sample includes 450,000 to 600,000 distinct CDR3 sequences, approximately 13% of them seen just once. The specimen was PBMCs, collected on the day of the yellow fever booster vaccination. These receptor sequences come from a man younger than 40 who received the YFV17D yellow fever vaccine. CDR3s include the opening cysteine and the closing phenylalanine or tryptophan. A D gene is named only where the DNA matches it firmly. Size is stated for part of the rows, as once, few or many counts, or as a class when the clone is expanded.

V: TRBV15; D: NA; J: TRBJ1-1; size: NA; CDR3: CATSRDYFGGRENTEAFF; DNA: TGTGCCACCAGCAGAGATTACTTCGGGGGTCGGGAGAACACTGAAGCTTTCTTT
V: TRBV6-1; D: TRBD2; J: TRBJ2-5; size: NA; CDR3: CTTTSGSLSETQYF; DNA: TGTACCACCACTAGCGGGAGTCTTTCGGAGACCCAGTACTTC
V: TRBV7-2; D: TRBD2; J: TRBJ2-2; size: many; CDR3: CASSSRLAANTGELFF; DNA: TGTGCCAGCAGCTCGAGACTAGCGGCGAACACCGGGGAGCTGTTTTTT
V: TRBV27; D: NA; J: TRBJ2-5; size: NA; CDR3: CASSFRGLEGETQYF; DNA: TGTGCCAGCAGTTTCCGGGGTTTAGAGGGGGAGACCCAGTACTTC
V: TRBV12-3/TRBV12-4; D: NA; J: TRBJ2-5; size: NA; CDR3: CASTIFGGETQYF; DNA: TGTGCCAGCACCATTTTTGGGGGGGAGACCCAGTACTTC
V: TRBV5-4; D: TRBD2; J: TRBJ2-3; size: NA; CDR3: CASSPNPGLAGSDTQYF; DNA: TGTGCCAGCAGCCCGAACCCGGGACTAGCGGGATCGGATACGCAGTATTTT
V: TRBV30; D: NA; J: TRBJ2-1; size: many; CDR3: CAWSNLPGRNNEQFF; DNA: TGTGCCTGGAGTAATCTTCCGGGACGGAACAATGAGCAGTTCTTC
V: TRBV5-5; D: NA; J: TRBJ2-7; size: NA; CDR3: CASSREPGGPSSYEQYF; DNA: TGTGCCAGCAGCAGGGAGCCGGGGGGCCCTAGCTCCTACGAGCAGTACTTC
V: TRBV20-1; D: NA; J: TRBJ1-5; size: NA; CDR3: CSARTSDNQPQHF; DNA: TGCAGTGCTAGGACGTCAGACAATCAGCCCCAGCATTTT
V: TRBV14; D: NA; J: TRBJ2-7; size: many; CDR3: CASSPDIFNEQYF; DNA: TGTGCCAGCAGCCCGGACATTTTCAACGAGCAGTACTTC
V: TRBV24-1; D: TRBD2; J: TRBJ2-2; size: NA; CDR3: CATSWGLAGSGENTGELFF; DNA: TGTGCCACCAGTTGGGGACTAGCGGGATCGGGAGAGAACACCGGGGAGCTGTTTTTT
V: TRBV2; D: TRBD2; J: TRBJ2-7; size: few; CDR3: CASSEGGLAGNYEQYF; DNA: TGTGCCAGCAGTGAAGGGGGACTAGCGGGAAACTACGAGCAGTACTTC
V: TRBV20-1; D: TRBD2; J: TRBJ2-3; size: NA; CDR3: CSARAAVAGHTDTQYF; DNA: TGCAGTGCTAGGGCCGCGGTAGCGGGACACACAGATACGCAGTATTTT
V: TRBV19; D: NA; J: TRBJ1-5; size: NA; CDR3: CASSIQGRSNQPQHF; DNA: TGTGCCAGTAGTATACAGGGAAGGAGCAATCAGCCCCAGCATTTT
V: TRBV3-1; D: TRBD2; J: TRBJ2-1; size: few; CDR3: CASSQRNRGSGLAEDNEQFF; DNA: TGTGCCAGCAGCCAGCGCAACAGGGGCTCAGGACTAGCGGAGGACAATGAGCAGTTCTTC
V: TRBV20-1; D: TRBD1; J: TRBJ1-1; size: NA; CDR3: CSARETGGGTEAFF; DNA: TGCAGTGCTAGAGAGACAGGGGGCGGTACTGAAGCTTTCTTT
V: TRBV2; D: NA; J: TRBJ2-2; size: NA; CDR3: CASSAPAGNANTGELFF; DNA: TGTGCCAGCAGTGCTCCCGCGGGAAACGCGAACACCGGGGAGCTGTTTTTT
V: TRBV11-2; D: TRBD2; J: TRBJ2-1; size: few; CDR3: CASRAEGGLNEQFF; DNA: TGTGCCAGCAGGGCTGAGGGAGGGCTAAATGAGCAGTTCTTC
V: TRBV20-1; D: NA; J: TRBJ1-3; size: many; CDR3: CSASYRGGSGNTIYF; DNA: TGCAGTGCTAGTTATAGGGGAGGATCTGGAAACACCATATATTTT
V: TRBV7-9; D: TRBD1; J: TRBJ1-2; size: many; CDR3: CASSLVGTGELLSGYTF; DNA: TGTGCCAGCAGCTTAGTCGGGACAGGGGAATTGCTAAGTGGCTACACCTTC
V: TRBV20-1; D: NA; J: TRBJ2-1; size: once; CDR3: CCARGRQGGSGNTYNEQFF; DNA: TGCTGTGCTAGGGGCCGACAGGGCGGGAGCGGAAATACCTACAATGAGCAGTTCTTC
V: TRBV11-3; D: NA; J: TRBJ2-7; size: few; CDR3: CASSLSAHSDGQYF; DNA: TGTGCCAGCAGCCTGTCTGCGCACTCCGACGGGCAGTACTTC
V: TRBV7-2; D: NA; J: TRBJ1-5; size: NA; CDR3: CASSLSRGGNQPQHF; DNA: TGTGCCAGCAGCTTATCCAGAGGCGGCAATCAGCCCCAGCATTTT
V: TRBV12-3/TRBV12-4; D: NA; J: TRBJ1-2; size: NA; CDR3: CASVRSQNYGYTF; DNA: TGTGCCAGCGTGCGGAGTCAGAACTATGGCTACACCTTC
V: TRBV10-3; D: NA; J: TRBJ2-6; size: NA; CDR3: CAISEPPTDRPAGANVLTF; DNA: TGTGCCATCAGTGAGCCCCCAACGGACCGTCCGGCTGGGGCCAACGTCCTGACTTTC
V: TRBV19; D: NA; J: TRBJ2-1; size: NA; CDR3: CATTGHSSYNEQFF; DNA: TGTGCCACCACGGGACATAGCTCCTACAATGAGCAGTTCTTC
V: TRBV10-1; D: NA; J: TRBJ2-1; size: NA; CDR3: CASSDGGPTGAHYNEQFF; DNA: TGCGCCAGCAGTGACGGGGGCCCCACGGGAGCCCACTACAATGAGCAGTTCTTC
V: TRBV5-6; D: NA; J: TRBJ2-1; size: many; CDR3: CASSPLRGRYEQFF; DNA: TGTGCCAGCAGCCCCCTTCGGGGTCGGTATGAGCAGTTCTTC
V: TRBV3-1; D: NA; J: TRBJ2-1; size: NA; CDR3: CASSQLVARNEQFF; DNA: TGTGCCAGCAGCCAATTAGTAGCGCGCAATGAGCAGTTCTTC
V: TRBV5-4; D: NA; J: TRBJ2-2; size: NA; CDR3: CASSLETSRDTGELFF; DNA: TGTGCCAGCAGCTTGGAAACTAGCCGGGACACCGGGGAGCTGTTTTTT
V: TRBV3-1; D: TRBD2; J: TRBJ2-2; size: few; CDR3: CASSSLWTSGRTGELFF; DNA: TGTGCCAGCAGCTCGCTATGGACTAGCGGGAGGACCGGGGAGCTGTTTTTT
V: TRBV7-2; D: NA; J: TRBJ1-6; size: many; CDR3: CASSLATQGTYYNSPLHF; DNA: TGTGCCAGCAGCTTAGCAACGCAGGGAACGTACTATAATTCACCCCTCCACTTT
V: TRBV6-5; D: NA; J: TRBJ2-1; size: NA; CDR3: CASSYSVGGSRWSEQFF; DNA: TGTGCCAGCAGTTACTCGGTTGGTGGAAGCAGGTGGAGTGAGCAGTTCTTC
V: TRBV9; D: NA; J: TRBJ2-3; size: NA; CDR3: CASSVAGRLSTDTQYF; DNA: TGTGCCAGCAGCGTAGCGGGCCGCCTAAGCACAGATACGCAGTATTTT
V: TRBV4-2; D: NA; J: TRBJ2-2; size: NA; CDR3: CASSQRTLEISGELFF; DNA: TGTGCCAGCAGCCAACGGACTCTGGAGATTAGCGGGGAGCTGTTTTTT
V: TRBV5-1; D: TRBD2; J: TRBJ2-1; size: NA; CDR3: CASSLPSGYNEQFF; DNA: TGCGCCAGCAGCTTGCCTAGCGGTTACAATGAGCAGTTCTTC
V: TRBV5-6; D: TRBD2; J: TRBJ2-5; size: NA; CDR3: CASSLVAGERETQYF; DNA: TGTGCCAGCAGCTTGGTGGCGGGAGAGAGAGAGACCCAGTACTTC
V: TRBV29-1; D: NA; J: TRBJ2-2; size: few; CDR3: CSVGGNTGELFF; DNA: TGCAGCGTTGGAGGGAACACCGGGGAGCTGTTTTTT
V: TRBV20-1; D: NA; J: TRBJ2-5; size: many; CDR3: CSARDGRVQETQYF; DNA: TGCAGTGCTAGAGATGGCAGAGTCCAAGAGACCCAGTACTTC
V: TRBV27; D: NA; J: TRBJ1-1; size: few; CDR3: CASSPSHGNTEAFF; DNA: TGTGCCAGCAGTCCGTCGCACGGTAACACTGAAGCTTTCTTT
V: TRBV6-5; D: NA; J: TRBJ2-2; size: many; CDR3: CASSRGWTGGELFF; DNA: TGTGCCAGCAGCCGCGGGTGGACCGGCGGGGAGCTGTTTTTT
V: TRBV12-3/TRBV12-4; D: TRBD2; J: TRBJ2-1; size: NA; CDR3: CASSIGSGIEQFF; DNA: TGTGCCAGCAGCATAGGGAGCGGGATCGAGCAGTTCTTC
V: TRBV18; D: TRBD1; J: TRBJ1-4; size: NA; CDR3: CASQGQQNEKLFF; DNA: TGTGCCAGCCAGGGACAGCAGAATGAAAAACTGTTTTTT
V: TRBV19; D: TRBD1; J: TRBJ1-1; size: NA; CDR3: CASTHADRVNTEAFF; DNA: TGTGCCAGTACTCACGCGGACAGGGTGAACACTGAAGCTTTCTTT
V: TRBV29-1; D: NA; J: TRBJ1-4; size: NA; CDR3: CSVEDQVAEKLFF; DNA: TGCAGCGTTGAAGATCAAGTAGCTGAAAAACTGTTTTTT
V: TRBV28; D: NA; J: TRBJ1-6; size: NA; CDR3: CASSRNYNSPLHF; DNA: TGTGCCAGCAGTAGAAACTATAATTCACCCCTCCACTTT
V: TRBV29-1; D: TRBD2; J: TRBJ2-5; size: NA; CDR3: CSVEEVPSGYETQYF; DNA: TGCAGCGTTGAAGAAGTCCCTAGCGGGTACGAGACCCAGTACTTC
V: TRBV6-5; D: NA; J: TRBJ2-7; size: NA; CDR3: CASSSSWGSGGYGQYF; DNA: TGTGCCAGCAGCTCCTCCTGGGGATCCGGAGGGTACGGGCAGTACTTC
V: TRBV18; D: TRBD1; J: TRBJ2-7; size: NA; CDR3: CASSPGQGEYEQYF; DNA: TGTGCCAGCTCACCGGGACAGGGGGAATACGAGCAGTACTTC
V: TRBV7-9; D: TRBD1; J: TRBJ2-2; size: NA; CDR3: CASSLPRQGGTGELFF; DNA: TGTGCCAGCAGCTTACCCCGACAGGGGGGCACCGGGGAGCTGTTTTTT
V: TRBV7-9; D: NA; J: TRBJ2-7; size: NA; CDR3: CASSLVGGAEQYF; DNA: TGTGCCAGCAGCTTAGTAGGAGGGGCCGAGCAGTACTTC
V: TRBV12-3/TRBV12-4; D: NA; J: TRBJ2-2; size: few; CDR3: CASNTWAQGKKSGELFF; DNA: TGTGCCAGCAATACATGGGCACAGGGCAAGAAGTCCGGGGAGCTGTTTTTT
V: TRBV12-3/TRBV12-4; D: NA; J: TRBJ2-7; size: NA; CDR3: CASSQTGQYYEQYF; DNA: TGTGCCAGCAGTCAAACCGGACAGTACTACGAGCAGTACTTC
V: TRBV7-2; D: TRBD1; J: TRBJ2-5; size: few; CDR3: CASSSSTGYETQYF; DNA: TGTGCCAGCAGCTCCTCGACAGGGTACGAGACCCAGTACTTC
V: TRBV3-1; D: TRBD1; J: TRBJ2-7; size: NA; CDR3: CATTQDPGQGREQYF; DNA: TGTGCCACCACCCAAGATCCCGGACAGGGCCGAGAGCAGTACTTC
V: TRBV7-9; D: TRBD1; J: TRBJ1-5; size: NA; CDR3: CASSLGGGNRPQHF; DNA: TGTGCCAGCAGCTTAGGAGGGGGCAATCGGCCCCAGCATTTT
V: TRBV29-1; D: TRBD1; J: TRBJ1-3; size: NA; CDR3: CSALTGGLNTIYF; DNA: TGCAGCGCCCTGACAGGGGGTCTAAACACCATATATTTT
V: TRBV16; D: NA; J: TRBJ2-1; size: NA; CDR3: CASSQWGDSSYNEQFF; DNA: TGTGCCAGCAGCCAATGGGGCGATAGCTCCTACAATGAGCAGTTCTTC
V: TRBV29-1; D: NA; J: TRBJ2-3; size: NA; CDR3: CSVGAPPASTDTQYF; DNA: TGCAGCGTTGGAGCCCCCCCGGCAAGCACAGATACGCAGTATTTT